This T cell receptor (beta chain) is from a study of blood T cell repertoires in COVID-19 (dated by TCRdb to 2020 to 2022). Looking at the study overall: The collaborator samples originated in the United States, Italy and Spain and spanned the acute and convalescent phases of COVID-19. The prospective study material was composed of cDNA or gDNA derived from T cells, B-cell-depleted T cells, or PBMCs. Deeply sampled blood TCRbeta repertoires from subjects exposed to, actively infected with, or recovered from COVID-19 were included in the dataset. The repertoires were made available in a free public database intended to serve as a resource for research on the immune response to SARS-CoV-2. The samples were drawn from the first 160 participants of the ongoing ImmuneRACE study and from more than 1,000 subjects provided by 6 global collaborators. Sample metadata almost always included a de-identified subject ID, COVID-19 status, age in years and sex. Where HLA class I and class II types were available, the types were taken from metadata supplied by the sample provider, not from assay-based typing.

Broader findings and caveats from the paper: Clinical and demographic metadata were provided uncurated, with the amount varying by source and participant.

As encoded in the germline V gene, CDR1 is KGHDR while CDR2 is SFDVKD. V and J lose 11 bases and 4 bases, and a span of 16 bases separates them. CDR3 length: 13 amino acids, cysteine to phenylalanine. CDR3 DNA is the only sequence kept; it has 39 bases, read in frame from the first base. TCRbeta CDR3 regions were amplified from genomic DNA by means of the immunoSEQ Assay, a bias-controlled multiplex PCR. Regarding the original processing steps: The number of nucleated cells in each sample was estimated by amplification of reference gene primers within the assay. Sequence reads were collapsed and filtered to measure the absolute abundance of every unique TCRbeta CDR3 rearrangement. For each sample, productive Simpson clonality was calculated by taking the square root of Simpson's diversity index across productive rearrangements. Imported from immuneACCESS, the table was reduced by TCRdb to in-frame sequences with V and J called. These copies leave out some clones; in studies compared against another copy, an unresolved V gene accounts for under half, and the cause of the remainder is not known. The D gene and trimming were derived from the DNA, and the V and J assignments and clone size from that table. Present in this sample are about 110,000 clones, 88% of which were seen just once. The ten largest make up roughly 8.4% of the sample.

Points on this clone: Its target antigen remains unknown. Base quality data are lacking; no much larger clone is found one base away.

A second Seattle source provided samples from volunteer blood donors who had recovered from COVID-19. Collaborating institutions collected whole blood in K2EDTA tubes following their own protocols. Collaborator samples were shipped for TCRbeta analysis as frozen whole blood, isolated PBMCs, or DNA extracted from either sample type. The source of this sequence is a woman aged 70 to 79 who had recovered from COVID-19. The chain was built from TRBV24-1 and TRBJ1-1; no D gene call is confident. Input material: peripheral blood. The CDR3 region: CAMKRTPSTEAFF. In nucleotide form, the sequence is TGTGCCATGAAGCGGACCCCAAGCACTGAAGCTTTCTTT.